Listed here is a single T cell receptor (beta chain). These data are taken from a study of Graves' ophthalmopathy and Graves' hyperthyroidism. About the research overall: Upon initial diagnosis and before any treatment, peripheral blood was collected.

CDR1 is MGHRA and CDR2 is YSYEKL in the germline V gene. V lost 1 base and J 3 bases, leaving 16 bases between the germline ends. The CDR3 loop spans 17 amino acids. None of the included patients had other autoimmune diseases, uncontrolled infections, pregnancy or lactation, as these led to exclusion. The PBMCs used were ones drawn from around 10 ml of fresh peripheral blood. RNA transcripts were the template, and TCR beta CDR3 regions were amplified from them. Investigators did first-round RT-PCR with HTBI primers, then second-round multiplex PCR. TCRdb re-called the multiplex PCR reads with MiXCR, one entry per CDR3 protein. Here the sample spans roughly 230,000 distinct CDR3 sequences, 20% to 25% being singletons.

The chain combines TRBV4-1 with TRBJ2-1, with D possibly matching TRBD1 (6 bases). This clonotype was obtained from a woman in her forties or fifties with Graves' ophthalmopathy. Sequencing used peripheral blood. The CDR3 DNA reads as TGCGCCAGCAGCCAAGTAATCTCCTTGGACAGCTACAATGAGCAGTTCTTC. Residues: CASSQVISLDSYNEQFF.